This T cell receptor (beta chain) originates from a study of T cell changes during pregnancy in multiple sclerosis (dated by TCRdb to the late 2010s). With respect to the entire study: In women with multiple sclerosis, the researchers looked at how the T cell repertoire shifted as pregnancy progressed.

In the case of this clone: It has no known antigen specificity. There are no base qualities to consult, and no much larger clone falls within one base.

The library came from the immunoSEQ multiplex PCR assay. Imported from immuneACCESS, the table was reduced by TCRdb to in-frame sequences with V and J called. These copies leave out some clones; in studies compared against another copy, an unresolved V gene accounts for under half, and the cause of the remainder is not known. For this sample the table gives under 110,000 clones, of which 85% to 95% were detected only once. 1.6% of the sample lies in the top ten. The CDR1 and CDR2 encoded by the germline V gene are SGHTA and FQGNSA. Trimming costs V 5 bases and J 4 bases, and their ends lie 12 bases apart. The CDR3 holds 14 amino acids from the cysteine to the phenylalanine. Solely the CDR3 DNA is kept, with 42 bases framed from the first base.

The clonotype comes from a female donor with multiple sclerosis, enrolled in a pregnancy study. The chain was built from TRBV7-2 and TRBJ1-5; a weak D assignment points to TRBD1 (5 bases agree). The specimen was peripheral blood, collected after pregnancy. The DNA sequence follows: TGTGCCAGCAGCACCAGGGTTCGTAATCAGCCCCAGCATTTT. It translates as CASSTRVRNQPQHF.